This entry lists 16 T cell receptor beta chains sequenced from one sample in a study of cytomegalovirus exposure and HLA in healthy donors. Libraries were prepared by immunoSEQ multiplex PCR; TCRdb keeps only in-frame clonotypes and omits some of them. This table has 200,000 to 300,000 clones, about 86% appearing once. Sequencing was done on a sample of PBMCs. The origin of the receptors is a woman aged 25 to 39 in good health and CMV-seropositive.

The chain couples TRBV7-2 to TRBJ2-7; TRBD1 is a possible D gene (5 bases). Germline assignment: CDR1 SGHTA and CDR2 FQGNSA. The germline V and J ends were trimmed by 5 bases and 3 bases, with 11 bases remaining between them. CDR3 length: 13 residues. The CDR3 DNA reads TGTGCCAGCAGCCCCCGCCAGGGCTACGAGCAGTACTTC. It is translated as CASSPRQGYEQYF.

The V and J genes are TRBV6-5 and TRBJ1-2, with no clear D. The germline V and J ends were trimmed by 5 bases and 4 bases, with 11 bases remaining between them. Germline V CDR1 and CDR2: MNHEY, SVGAGI. The CDR3 runs 13 residues. The CDR3 coding sequence is TGTGCCAGCAGTGATCTTGGGCTCTATGGCTACACCTTC. It encodes CASSDLGLYGYTF.

This clone was picked up one time. The chain combines TRBV28 with TRBJ2-5, with a tentative D call TRBD1 (5 bases). V was trimmed by 5 bases and J by 3 bases, leaving 13 bases between them. The CDR3 length is 14 residues. The V gene's germline CDR1 is MDHEN and CDR2 SYDVKM. The CDR3 loop is CASSLTVQKETQYF. The DNA of the CDR3 is TGTGCCAGCAGTCTGACAGTACAAAAAGAGACCCAGTACTTC.

V and J are TRBV19 and TRBJ2-7, with D tentatively TRBD2 (6 bases). The CDR3 spans 14 residues. V was cut by 3 bases and J by 4 bases, with 13 bases left in between. The germline gives CDR1 LNHDA, CDR2 SQIVND (reference sequence). The CDR3 coding sequence is TGTGCCAGTAGTATTCGGACGGGGGTTTACGAGCAGTACTTC. Translating it yields CASSIRTGVYEQYF.

This chain joins TRBV11-2 and TRBJ1-2; 9 nucleotides match TRBD1. The V and J ends lost 5 bases and 8 bases, in that order; junction bases with no gene match: 21. Germline values: CDR1 SGHAT, CDR2 FQNNGV. The CDR3 spans 18 residues. The CDR3: CASSRAVVQGARGWGYTF. DNA of the CDR3: TGTGCCAGCAGCCGAGCCGTCGTACAGGGGGCGCGGGGCTGGGGCTACACCTTC.

The chain has TRBV5-4 and TRBJ1-2, with 7 nucleotides matching TRBD1. The CDR3 consists of 15 residues. Germline CDR1 reads SGHNT; CDR2 reads YYREEE (reference sequence). Trimming cost V 1 base and J 2 bases; bases outside gene matches: 5. The CDR3 is CASSLKGAMNYGYTF. CDR3 sequence (DNA): TGTGCCAGCAGCTTGAAGGGGGCTATGAACTATGGCTACACCTTC.

The chain employs TRBV5-1 and TRBJ2-3; 8 bases line up with TRBD2. The trim removed 3 bases at V and 0 bases at J, leaving 6 bases unmatched. Per the germline V gene, CDR1 is SGHRS and CDR2 is YFSETQ. The CDR3 loop spans 16 amino acids. The CDR3 here is CASSSGLAISTDTQYF. The CDR3 DNA sequence: TGCGCCAGCAGCTCCGGACTAGCCATTAGCACAGATACGCAGTATTTT. The full variable domain, its missing parts supplied by reference TRBV5-1 and TRBJ2-3, is KAGVTQTPRYLIKTRGQQVTLSCSPISGHRSVSWYQQTPGQGLQFLFEYFSETQRNKGNFPGRFSGRQFSNSRSEMNVSTLELGDSALYLCASSSGLAISTDTQYFGPGTRLTVL.

V usage is TRBV4-1 and J usage is TRBJ1-1; 9 bases match TRBD1. V was clipped by 3 bases and J by 4 bases; unmatched bases: 12. The germline gives CDR1 MGHRA, CDR2 YSYEKL. This CDR3 has 17 residues. As DNA, the CDR3 is TGCGCCAGCAGCCAGAGGACAGGGGCCCTCCTCCTCACTGAAGCTTTCTTT. The encoded protein is CASSQRTGALLLTEAFF.

This rearrangement joins TRBV30 to TRBJ1-2; maybe TRBD1 (5 bases). Germline CDR1 reads GTSNPN; CDR2 reads SVGIG (reference sequence). This CDR3 region has 14 residues. V lost 6 bases and J lost 5, with 19 bases in between. The DNA for the CDR3 is TGTGCCTGCCAGAACGCGACAGATTTTTATGGCTACACCTTC. Protein product: CACQNATDFYGYTF.

This clone was seen only once. The V call is TRBV7-9, the J call TRBJ1-4, with D perhaps TRBD1 (6 bases). V was cut by 2 bases and J by 6 bases, with 10 bases left in between. CDR1 SEHNR and CDR2 FQNEAQ come from the germline V gene (reference sequence). CDR3 size: 14 residues. In nucleotides, the CDR3 is TGTGCCAGCAGCTTAATGGCAGGGGATGAAAAACTGTTTTTT. Its protein product is CASSLMAGDEKLFF.

This clone has more than one count but fewer than ten. The chain uses TRBV7-8 and TRBJ1-1, with no clear D. The CDR3 totals 13 residues. Trimming took 3 bases from V and 4 from J, leaving 9 bases between them. Per the germline V gene, CDR1 is SGHVS and CDR2 is FQNEAQ. As DNA, the CDR3 is TGTGCCAGCAGCTTCTACGGAGGCACTGAAGCTTTCTTT. Amino acid sequence: CASSFYGGTEAFF. The whole variable domain, filled in from reference TRBV7-8 and TRBJ1-1, reads GAGVSQSPRYKVAKRGQDVALRCDPISGHVSLFWYQQALGQGPEFLTYFQNEAQLDKSGLPSDRFFAERPEGSVSTLKIQRTQQEDSAVYLCASSFYGGTEAFFGQGTRLTVV.

The table lists this clone with a count of one. V gene TRBV4-1 combines with J gene TRBJ2-2; D might be TRBD2 (5 bases). This CDR3 contains 16 residues. Germline CDR1 MGHRA, CDR2 YSYEKL. The V end lost 1 base, the J end lost 8 bases, and 17 bases lay between the germline ends. The DNA of the CDR3 is TGCGCCAGCAGCCAAGTTTTTACTAGTGGATCTGGGGAGCTGTTTTTT. This translates into CASSQVFTSGSGELFF.

This chain joins TRBV6-1 and TRBJ2-5, with no clear D. Germline V gives CDR1 MNHNS, CDR2 SASEGT. V dropped 0 bases and J dropped 4 bases, with 15 bases sitting between them. The CDR3 length is 16 residues. CDR3 in DNA: TGTGCCAGCAGTGAAGCCCGAGGTAGCCTCCTAGAGACCCAGTACTTC. Its translation is CASSEARGSLLETQYF.

CDR3 sequence: CASSRHSGRSSYEQYF. In DNA, the CDR3 is TGTGCCAGCAGCCGACATAGCGGGAGGAGCTCCTACGAGCAGTACTTC. The V call is TRBV5-4, the J call TRBJ2-7, with 10 bases identical to TRBD2. The germline V gene encodes CDR1 SGHNT and CDR2 YYREEE (reference sequence). The CDR3 runs 16 residues. V lost 4 bases and J lost 0; bases outside the gene matches: 7. Full variable domain (outside the CDR3, taken from reference TRBV5-4 and TRBJ2-7): ETGVTQSPTHLIKTRGQQVTLRCSSQSGHNTVSWYQQALGQGPQFIFQYYREEENGRGNFPPRFSGLQFPNYSSELNVNALELDDSALYLCASSRHSGRSSYEQYFGPGTRLTVT.

The chain carries TRBV6-1 and TRBJ2-1, with D maybe TRBD1 (5 bases). The length of the CDR3 is 16 residues. Trimming removed 0 bases from V and 4 bases from J, with 13 bases in between. CDR1 MNHNS and CDR2 SASEGT come from the germline V gene. The CDR3 DNA is TGTGCCAGCAGTGAAGCTTATGGGGCGCCTTACAATGAGCAGTTCTTC. Translated: CASSEAYGAPYNEQFF.

The V call is TRBV15, the J call TRBJ2-6; possible D gene TRBD1, 5 bases. Trimming took 1 base from V and 4 from J, leaving 17 bases between them. CDR3 length equals 18 residues. CDR1 is LNHNV, CDR2 YYDKDF, per germline (reference sequence). The CDR3 bases are TGTGCCACCAGCAGAGGAAGGGGTTTGGTTTTAGGGGCCAACGTCCTGACTTTC. Its protein product is CATSRGRGLVLGANVLTF.